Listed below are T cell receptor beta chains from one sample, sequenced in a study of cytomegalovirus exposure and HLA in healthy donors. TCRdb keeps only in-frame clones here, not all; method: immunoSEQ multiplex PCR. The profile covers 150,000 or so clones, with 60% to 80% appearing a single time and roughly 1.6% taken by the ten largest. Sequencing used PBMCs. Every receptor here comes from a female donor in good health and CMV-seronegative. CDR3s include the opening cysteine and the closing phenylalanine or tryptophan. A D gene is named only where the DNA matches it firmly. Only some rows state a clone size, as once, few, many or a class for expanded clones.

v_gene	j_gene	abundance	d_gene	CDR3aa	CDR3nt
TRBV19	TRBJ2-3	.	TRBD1	CASSKGRGQDTQYF	TGTGCCAGTAGTAAGGGCAGGGGGCAAGATACGCAGTATTTT
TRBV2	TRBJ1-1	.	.	CASSNERANTEAFF	TGTGCCAGCTCTAACGAGCGGGCGAACACTGAAGCTTTCTTT
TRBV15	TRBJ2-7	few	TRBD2	CATSRELTSVGGPTFEQYF	TGTGCCACCAGCAGAGAACTGACTAGCGTTGGGGGTCCAACATTCGAGCAGTACTTC
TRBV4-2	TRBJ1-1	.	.	CASSQDLGGVTEAFF	TGTGCCAGCAGCCAAGATCTGGGGGGGGTCACTGAAGCTTTCTTT
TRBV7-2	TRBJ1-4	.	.	CASSSHSPGWTNEKLFF	TGTGCCAGCAGCTCACACTCGCCAGGGTGGACTAATGAAAAACTGTTTTTT
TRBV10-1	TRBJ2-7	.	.	CASSDARAGEGDEQYF	TGCGCCAGCAGTGACGCGCGTGCGGGAGAGGGGGACGAGCAGTACTTC
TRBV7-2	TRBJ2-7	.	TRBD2	CASTTVAGGSYEQYF	TGTGCCAGCACTACCGTAGCGGGGGGTTCCTACGAGCAGTACTTC
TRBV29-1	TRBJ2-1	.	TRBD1	CSVMGTGRIYNEQFF	TGCAGCGTCATGGGGACAGGTCGTATCTACAATGAGCAGTTCTTC
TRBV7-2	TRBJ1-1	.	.	CASSLLSGAEAFF	TGTGCCAGCAGCTTATTGAGCGGGGCTGAAGCTTTCTTT
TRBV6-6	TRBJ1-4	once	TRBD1	CASSYSTGDVGKLFF	TGTGCCAGCAGTTACTCCACAGGGGATGTTGGAAAACTGTTTTTT
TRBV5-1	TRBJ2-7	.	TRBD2	CASRPGEGHSYEQYF	TGCGCCAGCAGACCGGGGGAGGGGCACTCCTACGAGCAGTACTTC
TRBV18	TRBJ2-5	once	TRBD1	CASSLDRGQETQYF	TGTGCCAGCTCACTCGACAGGGGCCAAGAGACCCAGTACTTC
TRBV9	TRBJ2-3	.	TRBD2	CASSSEGTSGSRGVADTQYF	TGTGCCAGCTCGTCCGAGGGGACTAGCGGGAGTCGAGGTGTCGCAGATACGCAGTATTTT
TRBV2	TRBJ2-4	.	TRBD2	CASSWSSGENFSSNIQYF	TGTGCCAGCAGTTGGTCTAGCGGCGAAAACTTTTCTAGCAACATTCAGTACTTC
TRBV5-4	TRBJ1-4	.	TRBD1	CASSTTGINEKLFF	TGTGCCAGCAGCACGACAGGGATTAATGAAAAACTGTTTTTT
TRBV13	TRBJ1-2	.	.	CASSRAGENYGYTF	TGTGCCAGCAGCCGCGCGGGGGAGAACTATGGCTACACCTTC
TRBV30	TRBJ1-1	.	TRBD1	CAGTDLMNTEAFF	TGTGCCGGGACAGATCTCATGAACACTGAAGCTTTCTTT
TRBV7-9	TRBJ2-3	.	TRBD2	CASSLTGTSLIDSTDTQYF	TGTGCCAGCAGCCTTACCGGGACTAGCCTCATTGATAGCACAGATACGCAGTATTTT
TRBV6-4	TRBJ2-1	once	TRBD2	CASSNLAGTNNEQFF	TGTGCCAGCAGTAATCTAGCGGGAACTAACAATGAGCAGTTCTTC
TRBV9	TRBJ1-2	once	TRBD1	CASSGGDRGELYGYTF	TGTGCCAGCAGCGGGGGGGACAGGGGTGAACTATATGGCTACACCTTC
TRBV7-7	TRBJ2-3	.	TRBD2	CASSQGTSGGTDTQYF	TGTGCCAGCAGCCAAGGGACTAGCGGGGGCACAGATACGCAGTATTTT
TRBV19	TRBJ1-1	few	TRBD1	CASSWGQRVEAFF	TGTGCCAGTAGCTGGGGACAGCGGGTTGAAGCTTTCTTT
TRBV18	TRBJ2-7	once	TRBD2	CASSQRAGGSYEQYF	TGTGCCAGCTCACAGCGCGCGGGGGGCTCCTACGAGCAGTACTTC
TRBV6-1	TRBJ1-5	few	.	CASSEFTLPGSNQPQHF	TGTGCCAGCAGTGAATTCACATTACCGGGGAGCAATCAGCCCCAGCATTTT
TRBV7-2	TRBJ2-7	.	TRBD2	CASSYIAGGQEQYF	TGTGCCAGCAGCTACATAGCGGGGGGGCAGGAGCAGTACTTC
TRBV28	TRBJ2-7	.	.	CASSHTSSEQYF	TGTGCCAGCAGCCACACTAGTTCCGAGCAGTACTTC
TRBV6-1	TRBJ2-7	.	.	CASSDRQKTSSYEQYF	TGTGCCAGCAGTGATAGACAGAAGACAAGCTCCTACGAGCAGTACTTC
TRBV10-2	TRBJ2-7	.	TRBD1	CASSSGTGTSYEQYF	TGCGCCAGCAGCAGCGGGACAGGGACGTCCTACGAGCAGTACTTC
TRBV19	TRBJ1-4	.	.	CASAGRGTNEKLFF	TGTGCCAGTGCGGGGAGGGGAACTAATGAAAAACTGTTTTTT
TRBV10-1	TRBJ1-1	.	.	CASKGGSGNTEAFF	TGCGCCAGCAAGGGAGGTTCAGGGAACACTGAAGCTTTCTTT
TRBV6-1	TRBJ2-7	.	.	CASTEPGSSYEQYF	TGTGCCAGCACCGAACCGGGGAGCTCCTACGAGCAGTACTTC
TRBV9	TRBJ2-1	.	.	CASSPSGRRYNEQFF	TGTGCCAGCAGCCCGAGCGGGCGCCGATACAATGAGCAGTTCTTC
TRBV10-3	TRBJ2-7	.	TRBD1	CAIRVGTGESYEQYF	TGTGCCATCCGCGTTGGGACAGGGGAATCCTACGAGCAGTACTTC
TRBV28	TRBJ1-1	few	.	CASSAYTDRHTEAFF	TGTGCCAGCAGTGCATACACCGACAGACACACTGAAGCTTTCTTT
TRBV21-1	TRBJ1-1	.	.	CARRDREVWEAFF	TGTGCCAGACGGGACAGGGAGGTATGGGAAGCTTTCTTT
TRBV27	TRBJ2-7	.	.	CASSLSPRFRAEQYF	TGTGCCAGCAGTTTATCACCCCGGTTCCGAGCCGAGCAGTACTTC
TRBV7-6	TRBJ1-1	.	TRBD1	CASTWTGLGEAFF	TGTGCCAGCACCTGGACAGGGCTGGGTGAAGCTTTCTTT
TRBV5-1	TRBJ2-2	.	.	CASSLLGPYTGELFF	TGCGCCAGCAGCTTGTTGGGGCCCTACACCGGGGAGCTGTTTTTT
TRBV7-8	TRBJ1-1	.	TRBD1	CASSFSPTGTVNTEAFF	TGTGCCAGCAGCTTTAGCCCTACCGGGACAGTTAACACTGAAGCTTTCTTT
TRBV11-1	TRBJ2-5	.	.	CASSQPTQGSETQYF	TGTGCCAGCAGCCAACCAACGCAGGGCTCCGAGACCCAGTACTTC
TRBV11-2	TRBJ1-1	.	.	CASSWGRDTEAFF	TGTGCCAGCAGCTGGGGCAGGGACACTGAAGCTTTCTTT
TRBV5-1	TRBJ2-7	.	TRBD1	CASSLGGTGSYEQYF	TGCGCCAGCAGCTTGGGCGGGACAGGGTCCTACGAGCAGTACTTC
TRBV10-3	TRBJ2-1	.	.	CAISAPLDRLAGSYNEQFF	TGTGCCATCAGTGCCCCCTTAGACCGGCTGGCGGGGTCCTACAATGAGCAGTTCTTC
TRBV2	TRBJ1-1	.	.	CASLLPEAEAFF	TGTGCCAGCTTGCTTCCGGAGGCAGAAGCTTTCTTT
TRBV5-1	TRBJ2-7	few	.	CASASGPYEQYF	TGCGCCAGCGCCTCAGGGCCTTACGAGCAGTACTTC
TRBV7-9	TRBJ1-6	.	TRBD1	CASGRDRARNDNSPLHF	TGTGCCAGCGGACGGGACAGGGCCAGAAATGATAATTCACCCCTCCACTTC
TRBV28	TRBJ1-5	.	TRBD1	CASRWDSASNQPQHF	TGTGCCAGCAGATGGGACAGTGCGAGCAATCAGCCCCAGCATTTT
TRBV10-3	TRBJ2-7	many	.	CAAAEESYEQYF	TGTGCCGCGGCGGAGGAGTCCTACGAGCAGTACTTC
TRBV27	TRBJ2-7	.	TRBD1	CASSQSSGGRGEQYF	TGTGCCAGCAGCCAGTCGTCAGGGGGACGTGGCGAGCAGTACTTC
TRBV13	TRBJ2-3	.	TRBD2	CASSPRGVGDTQYF	TGTGCCAGCAGCCCACGGGGGGTGGGAGATACGCAGTATTTT